This T cell receptor beta chain was identified in a study of OX40 agonist ivuxolimab in advanced cancers. General study points: Researchers did not establish what antigens the expanded peripheral T cells target. CD8+ T cells (on average) carried more expanded clones than CD4+ T cells.

Produced via immunoSEQ multiplex PCR; TCRdb's table is partial and in-frame only. The sample consists of nearly 80,000 clones, approximately 86% of them appearing once. With regard to this clone: What it binds is not known.

V lost 6 bases and J 0 bases, leaving 9 bases between the germline ends. The CDR3 loop spans 14 amino acids. Germline V gene lookup returns CDR1 MNHNY and CDR2 SVGAGI (reference sequence). The receptor's source is an adult with an advanced solid tumor such as melanoma, head and neck, liver or kidney cancer. Here the sequenced sample was CD4+ or CD8+ T cells sorted from blood, taken in a trial of the OX40 agonist ivuxolimab. This sequence joins TRBV6-6 and TRBJ1-5; unclear D gene. CDR3 in amino acids: CASRPQNSNQPQHF. The CDR3 DNA follows: TGTGCCAGCAGACCCCAAAATAGCAATCAGCCCCAGCATTTT.